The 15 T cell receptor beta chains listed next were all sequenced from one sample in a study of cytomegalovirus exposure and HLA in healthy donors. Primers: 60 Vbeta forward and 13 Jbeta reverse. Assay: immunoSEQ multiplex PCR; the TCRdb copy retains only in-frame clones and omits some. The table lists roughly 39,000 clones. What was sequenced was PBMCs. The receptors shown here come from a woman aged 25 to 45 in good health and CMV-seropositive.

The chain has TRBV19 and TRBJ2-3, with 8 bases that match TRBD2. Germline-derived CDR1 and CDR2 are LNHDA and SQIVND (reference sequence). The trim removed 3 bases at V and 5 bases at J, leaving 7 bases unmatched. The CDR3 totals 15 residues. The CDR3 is CASSITQRGLDTQYF. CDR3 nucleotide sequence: TGTGCCAGTAGTATTACCCAGCGGGGGTTAGATACGCAGTATTTT.

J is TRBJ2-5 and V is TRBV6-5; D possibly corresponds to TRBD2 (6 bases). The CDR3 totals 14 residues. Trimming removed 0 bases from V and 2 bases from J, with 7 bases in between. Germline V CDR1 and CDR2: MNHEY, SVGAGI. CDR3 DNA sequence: TGTGCCAGCAGTTACTCAGGGAGGCAAGAGACCCAGTACTTC. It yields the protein CASSYSGRQETQYF.

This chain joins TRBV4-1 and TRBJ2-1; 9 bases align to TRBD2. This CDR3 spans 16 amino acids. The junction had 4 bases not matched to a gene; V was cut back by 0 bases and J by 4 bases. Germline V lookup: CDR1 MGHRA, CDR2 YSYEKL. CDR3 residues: CASSQERGGIYNEQFF. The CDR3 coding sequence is TGCGCCAGCAGCCAAGAGCGGGGGGGGATATACAATGAGCAGTTCTTC.

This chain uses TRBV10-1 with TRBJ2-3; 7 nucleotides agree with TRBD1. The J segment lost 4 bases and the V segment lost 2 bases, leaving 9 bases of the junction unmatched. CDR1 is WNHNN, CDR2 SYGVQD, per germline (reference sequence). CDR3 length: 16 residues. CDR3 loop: CASSEGTAYSADTQYF. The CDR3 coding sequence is TGCGCCAGCAGTGAGGGGACAGCCTATAGCGCAGATACGCAGTATTTT.

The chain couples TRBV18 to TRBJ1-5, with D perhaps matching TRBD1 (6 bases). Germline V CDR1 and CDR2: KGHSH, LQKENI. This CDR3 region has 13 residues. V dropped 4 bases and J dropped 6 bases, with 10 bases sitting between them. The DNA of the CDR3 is TGTGCCAGCTCACGATCAGGGGCTCAGCCCCAGCATTTT. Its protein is CASSRSGAQPQHF.

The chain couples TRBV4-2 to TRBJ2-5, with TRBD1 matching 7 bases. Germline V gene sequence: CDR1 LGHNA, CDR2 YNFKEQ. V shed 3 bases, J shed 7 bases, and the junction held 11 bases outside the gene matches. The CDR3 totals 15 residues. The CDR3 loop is CASSHDRVGQGTQYF. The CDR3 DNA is TGTGCCAGCAGCCACGACAGGGTGGGCCAGGGGACCCAGTACTTC.

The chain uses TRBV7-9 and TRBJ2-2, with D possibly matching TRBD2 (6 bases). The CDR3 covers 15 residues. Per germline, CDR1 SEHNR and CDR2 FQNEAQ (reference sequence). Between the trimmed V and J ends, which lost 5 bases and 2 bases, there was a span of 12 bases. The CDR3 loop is CASSPGTPNTGELFF. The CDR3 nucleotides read TGTGCCAGCAGCCCCGGGACTCCCAACACCGGGGAGCTGTTTTTT.

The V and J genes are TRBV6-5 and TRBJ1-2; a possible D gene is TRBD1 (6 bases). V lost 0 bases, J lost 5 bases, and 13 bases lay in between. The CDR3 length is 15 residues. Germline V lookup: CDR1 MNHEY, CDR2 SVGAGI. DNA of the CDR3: TGTGCCAGCAGTTACTCCCACAGGGACGTATATGGCTACACCTTC. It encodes CASSYSHRDVYGYTF.

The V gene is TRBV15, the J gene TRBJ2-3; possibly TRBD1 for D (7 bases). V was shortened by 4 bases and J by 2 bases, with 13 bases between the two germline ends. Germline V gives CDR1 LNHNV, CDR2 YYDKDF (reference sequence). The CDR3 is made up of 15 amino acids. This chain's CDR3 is CATSISGGNTDTQYF. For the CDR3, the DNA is TGTGCCACCAGCATCTCAGGGGGGAACACAGATACGCAGTATTTT.

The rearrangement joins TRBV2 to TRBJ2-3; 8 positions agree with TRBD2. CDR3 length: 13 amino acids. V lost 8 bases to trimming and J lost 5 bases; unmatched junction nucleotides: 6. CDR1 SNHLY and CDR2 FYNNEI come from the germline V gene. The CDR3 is CASRRGAGDTQYF. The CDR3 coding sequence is TGTGCCAGCCGGCGGGGGGCTGGAGATACGCAGTATTTT.

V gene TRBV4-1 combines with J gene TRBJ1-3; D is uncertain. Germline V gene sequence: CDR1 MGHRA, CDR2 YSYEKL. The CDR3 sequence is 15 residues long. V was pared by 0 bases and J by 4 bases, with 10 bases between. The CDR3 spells CASSQEGRAGNTIYF. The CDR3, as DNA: TGCGCCAGCAGCCAAGAGGGCAGAGCCGGAAACACCATATATTTT.

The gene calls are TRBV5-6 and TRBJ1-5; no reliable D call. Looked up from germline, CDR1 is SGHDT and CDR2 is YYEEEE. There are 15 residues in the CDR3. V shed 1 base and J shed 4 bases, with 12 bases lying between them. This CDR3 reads CASSLWSGENQPQHF. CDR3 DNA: TGTGCCAGCAGCTTGTGGTCCGGGGAGAATCAGCCCCAGCATTTT.

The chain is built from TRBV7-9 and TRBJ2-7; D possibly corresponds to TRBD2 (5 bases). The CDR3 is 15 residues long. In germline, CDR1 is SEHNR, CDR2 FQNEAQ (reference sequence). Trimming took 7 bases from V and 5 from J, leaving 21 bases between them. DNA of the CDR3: TGTGCCAGCACCGGGGTGGGGTCGATCGTCCACGAGCAGTACTTC. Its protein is CASTGVGSIVHEQYF.

The CDR3 sequence is CASRRVTEAFF. The CDR3 DNA reads as TGTGCCAGCAGGAGGGTTACTGAAGCTTTCTTT. The chain recombines TRBV6-6 with TRBJ1-1; no reliable D call. The CDR3 extends over 11 amino acids. Germline assignment: CDR1 MNHNY and CDR2 SVGAGI (reference sequence). Trimming removed 6 bases at V and 5 bases at J, with 7 bases between.

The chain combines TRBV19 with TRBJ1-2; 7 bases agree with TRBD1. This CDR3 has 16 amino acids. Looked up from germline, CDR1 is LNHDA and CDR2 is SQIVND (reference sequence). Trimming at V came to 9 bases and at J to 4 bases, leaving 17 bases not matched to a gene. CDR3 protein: CASRPGGGTDFYGYTF. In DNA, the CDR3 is TGTGCCAGCCGGCCCGGGGGCGGGACAGACTTCTATGGCTACACCTTC.